This T cell receptor (beta chain) originates from a study of blood T cell repertoires in COVID-19. For the study at large: Samples representing acute and convalescent COVID-19 were sourced from the United States, Italy and Spain. PBMCs, B-cell-depleted T cells, or T cells were the source of the cDNA or gDNA that made up the material.

The length of the CDR3 is 16 residues. The V and J ends lost 4 bases and 4 bases respectively, with 17 bases between them. In germline, CDR1 is SEHNR, CDR2 FQNEAQ (reference sequence). Original analysis: Nucleated cell counts were estimated from reference gene primer amplification. Libraries were prepared by immunoSEQ multiplex PCR; TCRdb keeps only in-frame clonotypes and omits some of them. The V and J calls and clone size are taken from that table; D and trimming were inferred from the DNA. The sample lists about 240,000 clones, 85% to 90% occurring once. The gene calls are TRBV7-9 and TRBJ1-3; a weak D match, TRBD1 (6 bases). Source material: peripheral blood. The receptor was derived from a woman in her sixties or seventies with active or convalescent COVID-19. This chain's CDR3 is CASSSYDRWSGNTIYF. The CDR3 DNA follows: TGTGCCAGCAGCTCCTATGACAGGTGGTCCGGAAACACCATATATTTT.